Below are 3 T cell receptor beta chains sequenced from a single sample in a study of identifying expanded T cells in peripheral blood. The data were produced by immunoSEQ multiplex PCR, yet TCRdb's version contains in-frame clones alone and is incomplete. The sample includes about 91,000 clones, 88% of them seen just once. The source material was blood. Receptor source: a person aged 18 to 75 in good health.

This chain connects TRBV5-1 to TRBJ2-3, with 8 nucleotides matching TRBD1. J lost 2 bases, V lost 4 bases, and 12 bases had no gene match. The CDR3 is 17 residues long. Germline CDR1 and CDR2: SGHRS and YFSETQ. The CDR3 sequence: CASSPTAQGAFTDTQYF. The CDR3 DNA follows: TGCGCCAGCAGCCCCACTGCCCAGGGGGCTTTCACAGATACGCAGTATTTT.

V usage is TRBV4-2 and J usage is TRBJ2-2; tentatively, D is TRBD1 or TRBD2 (5 bases each). The V gene lost 0 bases and the J gene lost 4 bases, with 12 bases spanning the gap. The germline V gene has CDR1 LGHNA and CDR2 YNFKEQ. The CDR3 spans 16 residues. This chain's CDR3 is CASSQDLGTGTGELFF. CDR3 sequence (DNA): TGTGCCAGCAGCCAAGATCTCGGGACGGGCACCGGGGAGCTGTTTTTT.

The rearrangement links TRBV5-6 to TRBJ1-1; weak D call: TRBD1 (6 bases). Germline assignment: CDR1 SGHDT and CDR2 YYEEEE. V was clipped by 1 base and J by 5 bases, with 18 bases between them. The CDR3 has 16 residues. This CDR3 is CASSLFGGAAGTEAFF. CDR3 DNA: TGTGCCAGCAGCTTGTTTGGGGGCGCAGCAGGTACTGAAGCTTTCTTT.